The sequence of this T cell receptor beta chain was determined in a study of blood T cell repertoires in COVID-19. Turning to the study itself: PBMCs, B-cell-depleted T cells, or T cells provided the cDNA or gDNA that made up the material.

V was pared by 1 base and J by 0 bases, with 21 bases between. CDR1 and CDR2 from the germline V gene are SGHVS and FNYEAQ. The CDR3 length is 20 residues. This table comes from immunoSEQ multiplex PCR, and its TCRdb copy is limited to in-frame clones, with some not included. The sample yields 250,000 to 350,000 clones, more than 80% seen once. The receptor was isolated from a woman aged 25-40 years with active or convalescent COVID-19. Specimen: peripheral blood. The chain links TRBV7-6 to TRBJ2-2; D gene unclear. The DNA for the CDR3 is TGTGCCAGCAGCTTAGGGGCGACACATCGCCCCACCTCGAACACCGGGGAGCTGTTTTTT. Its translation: CASSLGATHRPTSNTGELFF. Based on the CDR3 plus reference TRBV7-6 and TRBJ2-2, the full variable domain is GAGVSQSPRYKVTKRGQDVALRCDPISGHVSLYWYRQALGQGPEFLTYFNYEAQQDKSGLPNDRFSAERPEGSISTLTIQRTEQRDSAMYRCASSLGATHRPTSNTGELFFGEGSRLTVL.